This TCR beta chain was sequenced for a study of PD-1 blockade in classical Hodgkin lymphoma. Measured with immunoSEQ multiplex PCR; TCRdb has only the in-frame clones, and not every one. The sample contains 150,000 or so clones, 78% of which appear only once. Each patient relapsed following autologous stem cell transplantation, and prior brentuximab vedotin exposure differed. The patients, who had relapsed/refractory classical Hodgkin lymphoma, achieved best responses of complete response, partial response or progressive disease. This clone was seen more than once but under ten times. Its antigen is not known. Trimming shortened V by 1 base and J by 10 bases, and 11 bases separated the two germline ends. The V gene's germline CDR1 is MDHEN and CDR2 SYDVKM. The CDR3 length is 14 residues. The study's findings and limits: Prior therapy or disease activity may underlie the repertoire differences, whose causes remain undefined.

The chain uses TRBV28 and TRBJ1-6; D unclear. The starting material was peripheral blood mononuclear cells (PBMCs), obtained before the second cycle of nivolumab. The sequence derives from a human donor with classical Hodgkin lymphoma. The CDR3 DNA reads TGTGCCAGCAGTTTATCTGTCGTGGGGTCACCCCTCCACTTT. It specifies CASSLSVVGSPLHF.